These 9 T cell receptor beta chains were all obtained from the same sample, sequenced in a study of T-cell reconstitution after alpha-beta-depleted transplantation in children. Preparation of the TCRbeta library was carried out with unique molecular identifiers. TCRdb recomputed calls from the PCR reads with MiXCR, one row per CDR3 protein. This sample has 800,000 to 1,000,000 distinct CDR3 sequences, with 25% to 30% found just once. The sequenced sample was PBMCs, mostly from graft donor cells, obtained 360 days after TCRalphabeta/CD19-depleted stem cell transplant. Receptors originate from a boy under two years old who had a stem cell transplant for SCID, so the T cells may come from the graft donor.

The chain employs TRBV9 and TRBJ2-1; the D gene is possibly TRBD2 (7 bases). Germline CDR1 reads SGDLS; CDR2 reads YYNGEE. The CDR3 contains 15 residues. V lost 4 bases, J lost 7 bases, and 18 bases lay in between. The CDR3 region is CASSQGGGGKNEQFF. The DNA for the CDR3 is TGTGCCAGCAGCCAAGGGGGAGGGGGGAAGAATGAGCAGTTCTTC. Looking up the rest from reference TRBV9 and TRBJ2-1 gives the full variable domain: DSGVTQTPKHLITATGQRVTLRCSPRSGDLSVYWYQQSLDQGLQFLIQYYNGEERAKGNILERFSAQQFPDLHSELNLSSLELGDSALYFCASSQGGGGKNEQFFGPGTRLTVL.

The chain links TRBV4-1 to TRBJ2-6; 7 nucleotides line up with TRBD1. CDR1 and CDR2 (germline): MGHRA, YSYEKL. V was pared by 6 bases and J by 0 bases, with 20 bases of the junction left unmatched. The CDR3 extends over 21 amino acids. CDR3 coding DNA: TGCGCCAGCAGGTTCTCCTCGCCCAGACAGGGCCGACGCTCTGGGGCCAACGTCCTGACTTTC. It codes for CASRFSSPRQGRRSGANVLTF.

This clonotype was picked up a small number of times. V usage is TRBV19 and J usage is TRBJ2-3; 7 positions agree with TRBD2. The CDR3 consists of 13 residues. Trimming cost V 4 bases and J 6 bases; bases outside gene matches: 4. From germline, CDR1 is LNHDA and CDR2 SQIVND (reference sequence). The CDR3 DNA sequence: TGTGCCAGTAGTACAGGGAGGGGTGATACGCAGTATTTT. It is translated as CASSTGRGDTQYF.

This chain uses TRBV7-8 with TRBJ2-3; D uncertain. Germline V gene data show CDR1 as SGHVS and CDR2 as FQNEAQ. The V gene lost 3 bases and the J gene lost 6 bases, with 7 bases spanning the gap. The CDR3 covers 12 residues. CDR3 amino acids: CASSFRRDTQYF. The CDR3 DNA is TGTGCCAGCAGCTTCAGGCGGGATACGCAGTATTTT.

The V call is TRBV14, the J call TRBJ2-3; weak D call: TRBD2 (5 bases). Trimming stripped 0 bases from V and 5 bases from J, with 15 bases between. The CDR3 totals 16 residues. The germline CDR1 and CDR2 sequences are SGHDN and FVKESK. DNA for the CDR3: TGTGCCAGCAGCCAAGATTCAGGACTTTCAAGAGATACGCAGTATTTT. It encodes CASSQDSGLSRDTQYF.

This clonotype was counted between two and nine times. The V call is TRBV3-1, the J call TRBJ2-4, with D uncertain. The CDR3 sequence is 14 residues long. CDR1 and CDR2 (germline): LGHDT, YNNKEL (reference sequence). The V end was cut by 1 base, the J end by 2 bases, with 6 bases between. The CDR3 protein is CASSQAGTKNIQYF. As DNA, the CDR3 is TGTGCCAGCAGCCAAGCAGGAACCAAAAACATTCAGTACTTC.

The chain has TRBV5-1 and TRBJ2-7, with TRBD2 identical over 12 bases. The V and J ends lost 4 bases and 2 bases, in that order; junction bases with no gene match: 4. The germline gives CDR1 SGHRS, CDR2 YFSETQ. CDR3 length: 15 residues. In DNA form, the CDR3 reads TGCGCCAGCAGCCAACTAGCGGGGGGCACCTACGAGCAGTACTTC. Translation: CASSQLAGGTYEQYF.

The table lists this clonotype with a few counts. In DNA, the CDR3 is TGTGCCAGCAGCCCTACGGACAGGGGCCACATTCAGTACTTC. Encoded protein: CASSPTDRGHIQYF. This chain connects TRBV7-9 to TRBJ2-4, with 9 bases fitting TRBD1. Germline loops: CDR1 SEHNR, CDR2 FQNEAQ (reference sequence). Unmatched junction bases numbered 7, after V lost 5 bases and J lost 8 bases. CDR3 length: 14 amino acids.

This chain joins TRBV2 and TRBJ2-7; D possibly uses TRBD1 or TRBD2 (6 bases each). V was clipped by 8 bases and J by 0 bases, with 17 bases between them. This CDR3 has 15 residues. CDR1 and CDR2 from the germline V gene are SNHLY and FYNNEI. The CDR3 sequence: CASSRGGLLSYEQYF. CDR3 DNA sequence: TGTGCCAGCTCGAGAGGGGGGCTTCTCTCCTACGAGCAGTACTTC.